A single TCR beta chain is shown here with its context. What antigen it recognizes has not been identified. Within one base of it there is no much larger clone, and no base qualities were kept. These data come from a study of shared clonotypes between healthy human individuals (dated by TCRdb to 2020 to 2021). Study-wide context: The cohort comprised a couple of women and three men aged 18 to 49 years. Per donor, three plates each were used for CD4 naive and CD4 memory, two for CD8 naive, and one for CD8 memory. To estimate repertoire size and how much clonotype sharing occurs between individuals, the study deeply sequenced the blood TCR repertoires of a handful of healthy adults. Per donor, leukapheresis produced somewhere between about 0.94 and 9 billion PBMCs. To increase sequencing depth and limit assay-specific biases, TCR repertoire library preparation and sequencing were carried out by different laboratories using diverse techniques.

The donors were healthy, HIV-negative adults who had no recently reported acute infections or vaccinations. Only Caucasian adults living in Nashville, Tennessee, USA were represented among the donors. CD4+ T cells were enriched by magnetic negative selection; naive cells were then positively selected on CD45RA, and the negative fraction formed the memory subset. Blood was obtained by leukapheresis, after which PBMCs were separated by Ficoll-Histopaque density gradient centrifugation and cryopreserved in liquid nitrogen vapor phase. Analytical flow cytometry was used to check the purity and quantity of each magnetically sorted T cell population. Genomic DNA was isolated from each sorted fraction and quantified by UV absorbance on a Nanodrop 2000c. Using the deep immunoSEQ assay, TCR CDR3 regions were amplified from genomic DNA by multiplex PCR. Genomic DNA extracted from each cell subset was distributed evenly over all wells of several immunoSEQ 96-well plates, and each plate served as one replicate. For sorted subsets, roughly 190 ng of genomic DNA, equivalent to 25,000 to 35,000 T cell genomes, went into each replicate PCR. Purified libraries were measured with a Qubit 3.0 fluorometer, size-checked on a Bioanalyzer 2100, and measured again with the KAPA Library Quantification kit. Each immunoSEQ 96-well plate was sequenced on its own single-read 150-cycle Illumina NextSeq 550 flow cell. The authors processed their data as follows. The immunoSEQ output contained only junctional sequences without quality scores, so filtering could not match that applied to full-length reads. Sequences were annotated with PyIR, a Python wrapper for IgBLAST v1.9, using IMGT germline references to assign V/J genes and CDR3. Reads were removed for weak V/J assignments (E-value above 1e-6), missing CDR3, stop codons, out-of-frame junctions, or ambiguous translated residues. V3J clonotypes were defined as sequences sharing an identical inferred V gene, J gene, and CDR3 amino acid sequence. Percentage overlap between repertoires was calculated by dividing the number of shared unique clonotypes by the size of the smaller repertoire. RTK rarefaction, the Chao1 estimator, and Recon v2.1 estimates of unobserved clonotypes were used to assess repertoire richness. OLGA was used to compute generation probabilities for all TCRbeta clonotypes that the gDNA method yielded from a few donors. Drawn from immuneACCESS, this table holds only the in-frame rearrangements with V and J called that TCRdb kept. Clones are partly lost; checked studies trace under half to an unresolved V gene and leave the rest unexplained. For V, J and clone size, that table is used; D and trimming come from the DNA. The sample yields 2 million to 3 million clones; over 85% were counted once. Over 0.12% of the sample comes from the top ten.

Trimming at the junction amounts to 3 bases on V and 8 bases on J, and the germline ends lie 13 bases apart. Inclusive of the bounding cysteine and phenylalanine, the CDR3 is 12 residues long. Only the CDR3 DNA is retained, 36 bases long and in frame from the first base. The germline V gene supplies CDR1 SQVTM and CDR2 ANQGSEA. Study-wide findings and limitations: Pairwise subsampling indicated that sequencing depth was expected to affect the degree of clonotype sharing among donors. Estimated clonotype richness was generally larger for naive than for memory subsets. Across a few donors, approximately 4.6% of naive CD4, approximately 3.6% of naive CD8, around 2.5% of memory CD4, and around 0.4% of memory CD8 clonotypes were shared. Sampling was restricted to blood, and TCR repertoires in tissues likely differ from the TCR repertoires found in blood. Because the study included only a small number of donors, the genetic and exposure-history diversity represented was limited. Compared with non-shared clonotypes, clonotypes shared by all four sorted-subset donors had higher generation probabilities. Incomplete sequencing was indicated by rarefaction of sorted-subset datasets, despite the large sequencing depth.

This sequence was found in a man between 18 and 35 years old in good health. The specimen sequenced was naive CD4+ T cells sorted from blood. The label giving this sample's cell subset or site can be read as: CD45RA+ positively selected. The chain uses TRBV29-1 and TRBJ1-2; the D gene is unclear. This receptor carries the CDR3 CSVESVWRGYTF. In nucleotide form, the sequence is TGCAGCGTTGAGTCAGTATGGAGGGGCTACACCTTC.